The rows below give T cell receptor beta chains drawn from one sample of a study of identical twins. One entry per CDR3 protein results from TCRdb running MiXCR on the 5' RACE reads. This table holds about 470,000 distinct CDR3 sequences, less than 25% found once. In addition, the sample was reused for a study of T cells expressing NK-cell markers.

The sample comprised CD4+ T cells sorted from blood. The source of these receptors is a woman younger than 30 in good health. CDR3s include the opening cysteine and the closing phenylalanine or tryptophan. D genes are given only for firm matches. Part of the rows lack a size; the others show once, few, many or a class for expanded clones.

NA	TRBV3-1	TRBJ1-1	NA	TGTGCCAGCAGCCAATTCGGGGACACTGAAGCTTTCTTT	CASSQFGDTEAFF
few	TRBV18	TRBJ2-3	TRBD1	TGTGCCAGCTCACCGTCGGGACAGGGGGGATTAGATACGCAGTATTTT	CASSPSGQGGLDTQYF
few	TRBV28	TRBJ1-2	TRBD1	TGTGCCAGCAGGGCAGGGGGAGGCTACACCTTC	CASRAGGGYTF
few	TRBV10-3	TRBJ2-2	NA	TGTGCCATCAGTGAGGCTGTAAACACCGGGGAGCTGTTTTTT	CAISEAVNTGELFF
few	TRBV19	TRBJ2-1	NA	TGTGCCAGTAGTATAGGTGTAGGCTCCTACAATGAGCAGTTCTTC	CASSIGVGSYNEQFF
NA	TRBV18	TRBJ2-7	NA	TGTGCCAGCTCACCACGGTCCGAAACCTACGAGCAGTACTTC	CASSPRSETYEQYF
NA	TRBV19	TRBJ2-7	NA	TGTGCCAGTAGTATAGATCGGGGGCCGATCTACGAGCAGTACTTC	CASSIDRGPIYEQYF
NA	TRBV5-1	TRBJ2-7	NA	TGCGCCAGCAGCTCCCAGCGGACCTACGAGCAGTACTTC	CASSSQRTYEQYF
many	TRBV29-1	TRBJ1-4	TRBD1	TGCAGCGTTAAGGGGGCTACAACTAATGAAAAACTGTTTTTT	CSVKGATTNEKLFF
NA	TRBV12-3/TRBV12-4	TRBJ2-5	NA	TGTGCCAGCAGTCGGGCGGAGAAAGGGTTAGAGACCCAGTACTTC	CASSRAEKGLETQYF
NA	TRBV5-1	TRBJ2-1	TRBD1	TGCGCCAGCAGCACCGGGACAGCTGACGGCAATGAGCAGTTCTTC	CASSTGTADGNEQFF
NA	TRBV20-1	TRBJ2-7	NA	TGCAGTGCTAGGACACACTACGAGCAGTACTTC	CSARTHYEQYF
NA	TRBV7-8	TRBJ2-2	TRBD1	TGTGCCAGCAGCCCTCGACAGGGACGAGCCGGGGAGCTGTTTTTT	CASSPRQGRAGELFF
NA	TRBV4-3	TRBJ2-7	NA	TGCGCCAGCAGCCCCGGGACTTACCTCTACGAGCAGTACTTC	CASSPGTYLYEQYF